A single sample is the source of the 15 T cell receptor beta chains below, sequenced in a study of blood T cell repertoires in COVID-19 (dated by TCRdb to 2019 to 2021). The library came from the immunoSEQ multiplex PCR assay. Sourced from immuneACCESS, this table was stored by TCRdb with only in-frame sequences that have V and J called. A share of the clones is absent; for the studies checked, an unresolved V gene accounts for under half, and the remainder has no known explanation. The sample table records roughly 110,000 clones; around 81% of these occur just once. The top ten hold about 10% of the sample. The sequencing input was peripheral blood. Receptor source: a human donor in a cohort sampled during active COVID-19.

This clone appeared once. The chain recombines TRBV27 with TRBJ2-3; a weak D match, TRBD1 (5 bases). The CDR3 is 17 amino acids. Looked up from germline, CDR1 is MNHEY and CDR2 is SMNVEV (reference sequence). The V gene lost 8 bases and the J gene lost 0 bases, with 21 bases spanning the gap. The CDR3 loop reads CASYRSDTYTSTDTQYF. DNA of the CDR3: TGTGCCAGCTATCGTTCGGACACGTACACTAGCACAGATACGCAGTATTTT.

The chain links TRBV3-1 (or the pseudogene TRBV3-2) to TRBJ2-5; TRBD2 matches 8 bases. The CDR3 has 14 residues. The germline V gene encodes CDR1 LGHDT and CDR2 YNNKEL (reference sequence). The junction had 11 bases not matched to a gene; V was cut back by 5 bases and J by 9 bases. CDR3 in amino acids: CASSSSGGPEAQYF. CDR3 DNA: TGTGCCAGCAGCTCGAGCGGGGGCCCTGAGGCCCAGTACTTC.

This chain links TRBV25-1 with TRBJ1-1, with D perhaps matching TRBD1 (5 bases). The germline CDR1 and CDR2 sequences are MGHDK and SYGVNS. Trimming took 3 bases from V and 2 from J, leaving 13 bases between them. The CDR3 is 15 residues long. The CDR3, as DNA: TGTGCCAGCAGTGATGGGGTGGGGGGAAACACTGAAGCTTTCTTT. Protein: CASSDGVGGNTEAFF.

The rearrangement joins TRBV2 to TRBJ1-5, with D perhaps matching TRBD1 (5 bases). The length of the CDR3 is 14 residues. Per the germline V gene, CDR1 is SNHLY and CDR2 is FYNNEI. V was clipped by 4 bases and J by 3 bases, with 10 bases between them. CDR3 sequence reads: CASSGRQTNQPQHF. The CDR3 DNA sequence: TGTGCCAGCAGTGGTAGACAGACCAATCAGCCCCAGCATTTT.

The CDR3 here is CASSFGGLPGTQYF. Here the CDR3 DNA reads TGTGCCAGCAGCTTCGGGGGGCTCCCGGGGACCCAGTACTTC. The chain uses TRBV7-2 and TRBJ2-5; possible D gene TRBD2, 7 bases. CDR1 and CDR2 from the germline V gene are SGHTA and FQGNSA. Deletions cut 3 bases from V and 7 bases from J, with 15 bases between. The CDR3 covers 14 residues.

This clone was seen more than once but under ten times. The chain combines TRBV30 with TRBJ2-7; the match to TRBD2 covers 8 bases. Per the germline V gene, CDR1 is GTSNPN and CDR2 is SVGIG (reference sequence). V trimming: 3 bases; J trimming: 3 bases; junction bases outside the gene matches: 7. The CDR3 consists of 14 residues. The DNA of the CDR3 is TGTGCCTGGAGCGCACCGGGGGGGGTCTACGAGCAGTACTTC. It encodes CAWSAPGGVYEQYF.

This rearrangement joins TRBV12-3 or TRBV12-4 to TRBJ1-2; D gene ambiguous. This CDR3 comprises 13 residues. The ends were cut back, 10 bases at V and 4 bases at J, with 16 bases in the middle. In DNA form, the CDR3 reads TGTGCCACCTTCGCCGGGTTTCCCTATGGCTACACCTTC. Encoded protein: CATFAGFPYGYTF.

This chain links TRBV25-1 with TRBJ1-2, with TRBD1 as a possible D gene (6 bases). V was shortened by 2 bases and J by 7 bases, with 11 bases between the two germline ends. This CDR3 contains 13 residues. The V gene's germline CDR1 is MGHDK and CDR2 SYGVNS. The CDR3 DNA reads as TGTGCCAGCAGTGAAAGGGCAGGGGCTGGCTACACCTTC. This gives the protein CASSERAGAGYTF.

Only a few counts were recorded for this clone. The J gene is TRBJ1-3, the V gene TRBV5-8; D is undetermined. Germline CDR1 SGHTS, CDR2 YDEGEE. Trimming shortened V by 1 base and J by 9 bases, and 5 bases separated the two germline ends. This CDR3 has 11 amino acids. This CDR3 reads CASSLYSTIYF. In nucleotides, the CDR3 is TGTGCCAGCAGCTTGTATAGCACCATATATTTT.

The chain carries TRBV2 and TRBJ2-4; D may be TRBD2 (5 bases). V gave up 1 base and J gave up 6 bases, with 10 bases separating them. Germline V gene sequence: CDR1 SNHLY, CDR2 FYNNEI. This CDR3 region has 14 residues. Written as DNA, the CDR3 is TGTGCCAGCAGTGAAGTAGAAGGGAGAAACATTCAGTACTTC. Residues: CASSEVEGRNIQYF. Full variable domain (remainder filled in from reference TRBV2 and TRBJ2-4): EPEVTQTPSHQVTQMGQEVILRCVPISNHLYFYWYRQILGQKVEFLVSFYNNEISEKSEIFDDQFSVERPDGSNFTLKIRSTKLEDSAMYFCASSEVEGRNIQYFGAGTRLSVL.

The chain has TRBV9 and TRBJ1-6; no reliable D call. Trimming cost V 3 bases and J 3 bases, with 10 bases left between them. CDR3 length: 15 residues. Looked up from germline, CDR1 is SGDLS and CDR2 is YYNGEE. The CDR3 sequence: CASSASGGYNSPLHF. The CDR3 DNA follows: TGTGCCAGCAGCGCCAGCGGAGGCTATAATTCACCCCTCCACTTT.

The chain combines TRBV7-9 with TRBJ1-5; TRBD1 aligns across 7 bases. Germline V gene sequence: CDR1 SEHNR, CDR2 FQNEAQ (reference sequence). The CDR3 spans 16 residues. Unmatched junction bases numbered 7, after V lost 2 bases and J lost 3 bases. The CDR3 reads CASSLSGGTVNQPQHF. The CDR3 DNA is TGTGCCAGCAGCTTAAGTGGAGGGACAGTCAATCAGCCCCAGCATTTT.

The V call is TRBV7-6, the J call TRBJ2-7; TRBD2 agrees at 7 bases. V dropped 1 base and J dropped 1; count of bases not matched to a gene: 10. Germline V CDR1 and CDR2: SGHVS, FNYEAQ. The CDR3 runs 17 residues. Written as DNA, the CDR3 is TGTGCCAGCAGCTTAGTTTTTCTTAGCGGGTGGTCCTACGAGCAGTACTTC. Translated: CASSLVFLSGWSYEQYF. Full variable domain (rest looked up from reference TRBV7-6 and TRBJ2-7): GAGVSQSPRYKVTKRGQDVALRCDPISGHVSLYWYRQALGQGPEFLTYFNYEAQQDKSGLPNDRFSAERPEGSISTLTIQRTEQRDSAMYRCASSLVFLSGWSYEQYFGPGTRLTVT.

The J gene is TRBJ1-3, the V gene TRBV28; D is perhaps TRBD1 (5 bases). This CDR3 has 15 amino acids. CDR1 is MDHEN, CDR2 SYDVKM, per germline. V shed 3 bases and J shed 4 bases, with 13 bases lying between them. CDR3 protein: CASSFSGGSGNTIYF. CDR3 coding DNA: TGTGCCAGCAGTTTTAGCGGGGGGTCGGGAAACACCATATATTTT.

The rearrangement joins TRBV4-3 to TRBJ2-7; D is uncertain. Germline values: CDR1 LGHNA, CDR2 YSLEER. With 1 base removed from V and 2 bases from J, the gap between germline ends came to 12 bases. The CDR3 sequence is 15 residues long. Here the CDR3 DNA reads TGCGCCAGCAGCCAAGTACACCCCACGCCCTACGAGCAGTACTTC. Translating it yields CASSQVHPTPYEQYF.